A few counts support the clone carrying this T cell receptor (beta chain). Some clones are missing from TCRdb's copy, which holds only in-frame ones; the method was immunoSEQ multiplex PCR. Of around 56,000 clones in the sample, almost 80% were seen once. Germline CDR1 reads KGHSH; CDR2 reads LQKENI. The CDR3 loop spans 13 amino acids. V trimming: 1 base; J trimming: 6 bases; junction bases outside the gene matches: 1. This sample is part of a study of blood T cell repertoires in COVID-19. At the level of the study: Collection of acute and convalescent COVID-19 samples took place in the United States, Italy and Spain. From T cells, B-cell-depleted T cells, or PBMCs came the material, which was cDNA or gDNA.

Material: peripheral blood. This TCR derives from a man aged 60 to 69 with acute or convalescent COVID-19. The chain combines TRBV18 with TRBJ1-2; 8 bases line up with TRBD1. The CDR3 DNA follows: TGTGCCAGCTCACCACGGGGACAGGATGGCTACACCTTC. It is translated as CASSPRGQDGYTF. Full variable domain (rest looked up from reference TRBV18 and TRBJ1-2): NAGVMQNPRHLVRRRGQEARLRCSPMKGHSHVYWYRQLPEEGLKFMVYLQKENIIDESGMPKERFSAEFPKEGPSILRIQQVVRGDSAAYFCASSPRGQDGYTFGSGTRLTVV.